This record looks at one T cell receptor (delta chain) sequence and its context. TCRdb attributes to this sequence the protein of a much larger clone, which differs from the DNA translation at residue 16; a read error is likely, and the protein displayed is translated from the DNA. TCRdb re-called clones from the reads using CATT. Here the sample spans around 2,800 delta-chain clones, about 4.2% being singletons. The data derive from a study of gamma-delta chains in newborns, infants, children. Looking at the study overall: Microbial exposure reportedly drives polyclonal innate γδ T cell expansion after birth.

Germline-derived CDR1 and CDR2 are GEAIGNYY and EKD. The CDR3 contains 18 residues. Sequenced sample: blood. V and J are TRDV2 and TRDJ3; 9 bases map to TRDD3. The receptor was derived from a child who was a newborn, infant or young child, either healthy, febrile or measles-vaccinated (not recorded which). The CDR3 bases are TGTGCCTGTGACAAGGCACTGGGGGACTCCTGGGACACCCGACAGACGTTTTTC. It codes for CACDKALGDSWDTRQTFF.